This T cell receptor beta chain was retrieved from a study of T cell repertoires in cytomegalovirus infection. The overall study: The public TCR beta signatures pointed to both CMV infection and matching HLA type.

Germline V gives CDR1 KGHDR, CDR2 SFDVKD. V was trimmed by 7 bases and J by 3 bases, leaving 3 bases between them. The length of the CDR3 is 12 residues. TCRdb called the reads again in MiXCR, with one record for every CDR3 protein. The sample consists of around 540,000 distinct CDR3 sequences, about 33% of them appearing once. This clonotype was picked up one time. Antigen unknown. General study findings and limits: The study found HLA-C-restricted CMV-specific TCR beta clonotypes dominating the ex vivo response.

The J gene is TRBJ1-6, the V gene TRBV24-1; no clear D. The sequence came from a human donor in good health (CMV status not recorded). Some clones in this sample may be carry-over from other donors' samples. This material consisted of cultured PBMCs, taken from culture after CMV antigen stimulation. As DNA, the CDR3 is TGTGCCACCAGACACTATAATTCACCCCTCCACTTT. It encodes CATRHYNSPLHF.